This T cell receptor (beta chain) was sequenced during a study of T cell responses to AZD1222 COVID-19 vaccine. Study-wide findings and caveats: The sample set comprised mostly white British donors with more females, and clonal diversity was possibly underestimated. Researchers took repertoire samples only after the peak T cell response had come.

As regards this clone: Its antigen remains unknown.

This CDR3 is built from 15 residues. Looked up from germline, CDR1 is SNHLY and CDR2 is FYNNEI. V lost 3 bases to trimming and J lost 0 bases, with 9 bases between them. Here immunoSEQ multiplex PCR was the method, and the copy in TCRdb shows in-frame clones only, minus some. The sample records under 150,000 clones, over 85% being singletons. The clonotype was recovered from an adult who received the AZD1222 COVID-19 vaccine. This sample comprised peripheral blood, obtained 28 days after the second AZD1222 dose. The J gene is TRBJ1-5, the V gene TRBV2; D ambiguous. CDR3 bases: TGTGCCAGCAGTGACGAAGGTCGTAGCAATCAGCCCCAGCATTTT. Translation gives CASSDEGRSNQPQHF.